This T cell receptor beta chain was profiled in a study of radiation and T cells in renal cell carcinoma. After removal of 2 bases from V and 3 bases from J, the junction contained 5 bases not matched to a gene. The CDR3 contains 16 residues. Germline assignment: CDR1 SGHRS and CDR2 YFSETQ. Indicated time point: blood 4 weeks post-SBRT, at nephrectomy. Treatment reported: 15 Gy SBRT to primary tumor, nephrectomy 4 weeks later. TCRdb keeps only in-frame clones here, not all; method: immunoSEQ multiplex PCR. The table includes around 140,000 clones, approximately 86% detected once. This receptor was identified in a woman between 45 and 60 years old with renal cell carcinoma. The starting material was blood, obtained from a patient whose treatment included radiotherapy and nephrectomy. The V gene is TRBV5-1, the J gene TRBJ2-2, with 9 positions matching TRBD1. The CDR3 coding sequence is TGCGCCAGCAGCTTTACCGGGACAGGGTACACCGGGGAGCTGTTTTTT. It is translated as CASSFTGTGYTGELFF.